The present T cell receptor (beta chain) was sequenced within a study of T cells after yellow fever vaccination. Overall study findings and caveats: Clones that expanded after primary vaccination mostly reappeared after the booster (just under 98% CD4, 88% CD8).

The germline gives CDR1 LGHNA, CDR2 YSLEER. V was trimmed by 4 bases and J by 2 bases, leaving 15 bases between them. CDR3 length equals 15 residues. Remarks on this clonotype: Its target is unknown.

Researchers made TCR cDNA using 5'RACE template switching, and this step added a universal primer site and UMIs. One entry per CDR3 protein, called by TCRdb with MiXCR from the 5' RACE reads. The profile shows some 390,000 distinct CDR3 sequences, around 19% of them singletons. The sequencing here drew on PBMCs, taken before the yellow fever booster vaccination. The sequence was obtained from a man in his late teens or twenties who received the YFV17D yellow fever vaccine. The V call is TRBV4-3, the J call TRBJ2-7; possible D gene TRBD1, 6 bases. Written as DNA, the CDR3 is TGCGCCAGCAGCCCTGGACAGAACCCCACCTACGAGCAGTACTTC. It encodes CASSPGQNPTYEQYF.